These T cell receptor beta chains were read from a single sample in a study of blood T cell repertoires in COVID-19. The method was immunoSEQ multiplex PCR; TCRdb's version includes in-frame clones alone and lacks a portion of them. The sample contains 450,000 to 500,000 clones, about 90% of which appear only once. The specimen was PBMCs or T cells enriched from blood (not recorded which). The receptors come from a woman younger than 35 who had recovered from COVID-19. Both conserved end residues are part of each CDR3. The order of the fields is clone size, V gene, D gene, J gene, CDR3 protein, CDR3 DNA. A D gene is named only where the DNA matches it firmly. Rows may omit the clone size; those that give it use once, few, many or a size class.

clone size: -; V gene: TRBV28; D gene: -; J gene: TRBJ1-2; CDR3 protein: CASSLQGGNYGYTF; CDR3 DNA: TGTGCCAGCAGTTTACAGGGTGGTAACTATGGCTACACCTTC
clone size: -; V gene: TRBV5-6; D gene: TRBD1; J gene: TRBJ2-2; CDR3 protein: CASSSFTQGTGELFF; CDR3 DNA: TGTGCCAGCAGCTCATTCACACAGGGGACCGGGGAGCTGTTTTTT
clone size: -; V gene: TRBV27; D gene: TRBD2; J gene: TRBJ2-5; CDR3 protein: CASSPRPLRLAEETQYF; CDR3 DNA: TGTGCCAGCAGTCCGCGGCCCCTAAGACTAGCGGAGGAGACCCAGTACTTC
clone size: once; V gene: TRBV20-1; D gene: -; J gene: TRBJ1-4; CDR3 protein: CSAITGEKLFF; CDR3 DNA: TGCAGTGCTATCACAGGAGAAAAACTGTTTTTT
clone size: -; V gene: TRBV4-2; D gene: TRBD1; J gene: TRBJ2-7; CDR3 protein: CASSQATGGEQYF; CDR3 DNA: TGTGCCAGCAGCCAGGCTACAGGGGGCGAGCAGTACTTC
clone size: -; V gene: TRBV12-3/TRBV12-4; D gene: -; J gene: TRBJ1-3; CDR3 protein: CASTRVAGNTIYF; CDR3 DNA: TGTGCCAGCACCAGGGTCGCTGGAAACACCATATATTTT
clone size: few; V gene: TRBV4-1; D gene: TRBD1; J gene: TRBJ2-5; CDR3 protein: CASSQEGQAEETQYF; CDR3 DNA: TGCGCCAGCAGCCAAGAGGGACAGGCGGAAGAGACCCAGTACTTC
clone size: -; V gene: TRBV19; D gene: -; J gene: TRBJ2-1; CDR3 protein: CASSIWGDNEQFF; CDR3 DNA: TGTGCCAGTAGTATCTGGGGAGACAATGAGCAGTTCTTC
clone size: -; V gene: TRBV18; D gene: -; J gene: TRBJ1-3; CDR3 protein: CASSVLQPQGTGGNTIYF; CDR3 DNA: TGTGCCAGCTCAGTCCTGCAACCACAGGGAACGGGTGGAAACACCATATATTTT
clone size: -; V gene: TRBV18; D gene: -; J gene: TRBJ2-7; CDR3 protein: CASSPLGADNEQYF; CDR3 DNA: TGTGCCAGCTCACCTTTGGGGGCGGATAACGAGCAGTACTTC
clone size: -; V gene: TRBV27; D gene: -; J gene: TRBJ1-6; CDR3 protein: CASSWTGGSSYNSPLHF; CDR3 DNA: TGTGCCAGCAGTTGGACGGGAGGCAGCTCCTATAATTCACCCCTCCACTTT
clone size: -; V gene: TRBV28; D gene: -; J gene: TRBJ1-2; CDR3 protein: CASSFRVRGYTF; CDR3 DNA: TGTGCCAGCAGTTTTCGGGTGCGAGGCTACACCTTC
clone size: -; V gene: TRBV5-8; D gene: TRBD1; J gene: TRBJ2-5; CDR3 protein: CASSPSRTGIETQYF; CDR3 DNA: TGTGCCAGCAGCCCTAGTCGGACAGGGATAGAGACCCAGTACTTC
clone size: -; V gene: TRBV12-3/TRBV12-4; D gene: -; J gene: TRBJ1-2; CDR3 protein: CASSYGQNYGYTF; CDR3 DNA: TGTGCCAGCAGTTACGGACAGAACTATGGCTACACCTTC
clone size: -; V gene: TRBV7-2; D gene: -; J gene: TRBJ1-6; CDR3 protein: CASSLMQSHPLHF; CDR3 DNA: TGTGCCAGCAGCTTAATGCAGTCCCATCCCCTCCACTTT
clone size: -; V gene: TRBV12-3/TRBV12-4; D gene: TRBD1; J gene: TRBJ1-1; CDR3 protein: CASSLTRGQGAFF; CDR3 DNA: TGTGCCAGCAGTTTAACCAGGGGGCAAGGAGCTTTCTTT
clone size: -; V gene: TRBV10-1; D gene: -; J gene: TRBJ1-4; CDR3 protein: CASTLEVRTNEKLFF; CDR3 DNA: TGCGCCAGCACCCTCGAAGTCAGGACTAATGAAAAACTGTTTTTT
clone size: -; V gene: TRBV5-5; D gene: TRBD1; J gene: TRBJ2-1; CDR3 protein: CASSQGQGLFF; CDR3 DNA: TGTGCCAGCAGCCAGGGACAGGGACTGTTCTTC
clone size: many; V gene: TRBV20-1; D gene: -; J gene: TRBJ2-7; CDR3 protein: CSGSSYEQYF; CDR3 DNA: TGCAGCGGGTCCTCCTACGAGCAGTACTTC
clone size: -; V gene: TRBV9; D gene: TRBD2; J gene: TRBJ2-1; CDR3 protein: CASSPLAGINNEQFF; CDR3 DNA: TGTGCCAGCAGCCCTCTAGCGGGGATCAACAATGAGCAGTTCTTC
clone size: once; V gene: TRBV30; D gene: TRBD1; J gene: TRBJ1-1; CDR3 protein: CAAQQGEVVEAFF; CDR3 DNA: TGTGCCGCACAACAGGGGGAGGTGGTTGAAGCTTTCTTT
clone size: -; V gene: TRBV7-3; D gene: -; J gene: TRBJ2-7; CDR3 protein: CASSLTGSEQYF; CDR3 DNA: TGTGCCAGCAGCTTAACAGGGAGCGAGCAGTACTTC
clone size: once; V gene: TRBV20-1; D gene: -; J gene: TRBJ1-4; CDR3 protein: CSASDGGLEKLFF; CDR3 DNA: TGCAGTGCTAGTGACGGGGGACTTGAAAAACTGTTTTTT
clone size: -; V gene: TRBV9; D gene: -; J gene: TRBJ1-2; CDR3 protein: CASSANPNYRLSGYTF; CDR3 DNA: TGTGCCAGCAGCGCGAACCCGAACTACCGCCTGTCGGGCTACACCTTC
clone size: once; V gene: TRBV9; D gene: -; J gene: TRBJ2-2; CDR3 protein: CASSVAGLTGELFF; CDR3 DNA: TGTGCCAGCAGCGTAGCAGGGCTCACCGGGGAGCTGTTTTTT
clone size: -; V gene: TRBV5-4; D gene: -; J gene: TRBJ2-2; CDR3 protein: CASSFRYGGGSTGELFF; CDR3 DNA: TGTGCCAGCAGCTTCCGATATGGGGGAGGTAGTACCGGGGAGCTGTTTTTT
clone size: -; V gene: TRBV7-2; D gene: TRBD2; J gene: TRBJ2-6; CDR3 protein: CARRGLGEVLTF; CDR3 DNA: TGTGCCAGACGGGGACTAGGCGAAGTCCTGACTTTC